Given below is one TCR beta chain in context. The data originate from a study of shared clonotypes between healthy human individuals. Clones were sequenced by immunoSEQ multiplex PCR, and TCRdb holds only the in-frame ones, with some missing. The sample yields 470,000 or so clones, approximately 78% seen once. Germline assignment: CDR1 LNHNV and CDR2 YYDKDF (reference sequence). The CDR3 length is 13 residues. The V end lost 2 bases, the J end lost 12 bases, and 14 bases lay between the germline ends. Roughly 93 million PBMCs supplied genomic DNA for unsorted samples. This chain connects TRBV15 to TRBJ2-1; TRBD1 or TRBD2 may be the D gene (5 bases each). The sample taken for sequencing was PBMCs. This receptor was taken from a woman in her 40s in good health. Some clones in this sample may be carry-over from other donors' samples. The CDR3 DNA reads TGTGCCACCAGCAGATTGGGGGTCTTGATGCAGTTCTTC. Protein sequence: CATSRLGVLMQFF.